Listed below are T cell receptor beta chains from one sample, sequenced in a study of blood T cell repertoires in COVID-19. Clones were read by immunoSEQ multiplex PCR, and TCRdb kept only the in-frame ones, dropping some. The sample yields almost 400,000 clones, 89% seen once. The sequenced sample was PBMCs or T cells enriched from blood (not recorded which). Every receptor here comes from a woman between 25 and 40 years old who had recovered from COVID-19. CDR3s include the opening cysteine and the closing phenylalanine or tryptophan. A D gene is named only where the DNA matches it firmly. Part of the rows lack a size; the others show once, few, many or a class for expanded clones.

CDR3: CAWRAPGYNSPLHF; DNA: TGTGCCTGGAGGGCACCGGGGTATAATTCACCCCTCCACTTT; J: TRBJ1-6; V: TRBV30; size: -; D: -
CDR3: CSVGWWQRDYGYTF; DNA: TGCAGCGTTGGATGGTGGCAGCGGGACTATGGCTACACCTTC; J: TRBJ1-2; V: TRBV29-1; size: few; D: -
CDR3: CASSLTARIEQFF; DNA: TGTGCCAGCAGTTTAACGGCCAGGATCGAGCAGTTCTTC; J: TRBJ2-1; V: TRBV12-3/TRBV12-4; size: -; D: -
CDR3: CASSGQGFYGYTF; DNA: TGTGCCAGCAGCGGACAGGGATTCTATGGCTACACCTTC; J: TRBJ1-2; V: TRBV27; size: -; D: TRBD1
CDR3: CAWSEGGSNQPQHF; DNA: TGTGCCTGGAGTGAAGGGGGTAGCAATCAGCCCCAGCATTTT; J: TRBJ1-5; V: TRBV30; size: -; D: -
CDR3: CAWSLGLAGSYEQYF; DNA: TGTGCCTGGAGTTTGGGGCTAGCGGGCTCCTACGAGCAGTACTTC; J: TRBJ2-7; V: TRBV30; size: -; D: TRBD2
CDR3: CASSSRLAGDQETQYF; DNA: TGTGCCAGCAGCTCAAGACTAGCGGGGGATCAAGAGACCCAGTACTTC; J: TRBJ2-5; V: TRBV5-4; size: -; D: TRBD2
CDR3: CASSVSGTEDYGYTF; DNA: TGTGCCAGCAGTGTTTCCGGGACAGAAGACTATGGCTACACCTTC; J: TRBJ1-2; V: TRBV27; size: -; D: TRBD1
CDR3: CASSVEGGAYSPLHF; DNA: TGTGCCAGCAGCGTAGAGGGGGGGGCTTACTCACCCCTCCACTTT; J: TRBJ1-6; V: TRBV9; size: -; D: -
CDR3: CASSLDVGQDQPQHF; DNA: TGTGCCAGCAGCTTAGATGTCGGCCAGGATCAGCCCCAGCATTTT; J: TRBJ1-5; V: TRBV7-8; size: once; D: -
CDR3: CASGTLLNNYGYTF; DNA: TGTGCCAGCGGGACATTATTAAATAACTATGGCTACACCTTC; J: TRBJ1-2; V: TRBV7-9; size: -; D: -
CDR3: CASSESGSGIRHEQYF; DNA: TGCGCCAGCAGTGAGTCGGGTAGCGGGATACGCCACGAGCAGTACTTC; J: TRBJ2-7; V: TRBV10-1; size: -; D: TRBD2
CDR3: CASSLAHDNSPLHF; DNA: TGTGCCAGCAGCTTAGCACACGATAATTCACCCCTCCACTTT; J: TRBJ1-6; V: TRBV7-9; size: -; D: -
CDR3: CASSIPQGTNTGELFF; DNA: TGTGCCAGTAGTATACCACAGGGAACAAACACCGGGGAGCTGTTTTTT; J: TRBJ2-2; V: TRBV19; size: -; D: -
CDR3: CASSVDRGSNGYTF; DNA: TGTGCCAGCAGTGTTGACAGGGGAAGTAATGGCTACACCTTC; J: TRBJ1-2; V: TRBV2; size: few; D: TRBD1
CDR3: CASSLGQGSYEQYF; DNA: TGTGCCAGTAGTCTGGGACAGGGGAGCTACGAGCAGTACTTC; J: TRBJ2-7; V: TRBV19; size: -; D: TRBD1
CDR3: CATSAGRSPYSNQPQHF; DNA: TGTGCCACCAGCGCGGGACGGTCACCATATAGCAATCAGCCCCAGCATTTT; J: TRBJ1-5; V: TRBV10-3; size: -; D: -
CDR3: CASSPTAPGNTIYF; DNA: TGTGCCAGCAGCCCGACAGCACCGGGAAACACCATATATTTT; J: TRBJ1-3; V: TRBV7-6; size: -; D: -
CDR3: CASSQDINGNQPQHF; DNA: TGTGCCAGCAGCCAAGACATCAATGGCAATCAGCCCCAGCATTTT; J: TRBJ1-5; V: TRBV3-1/TRBV3-2; size: -; D: -